The source of this T cell receptor beta chain is a study of T cell responses to AZD1222 COVID-19 vaccine. Study in general: Second doses at about 4 or about 12 weeks were pooled. General study findings and limits: Seropositive AZD1222 recipients at baseline numbered only six or seven. Donors were mostly white British, more females; clonal diversity possibly underestimated. Two AZD1222 administrations were followed by greater Spike-specific TCR breadth and depth.

About this clone: The antigen remains unidentified.

Germline V gives CDR1 LNHNV, CDR2 YYDKDF (reference sequence). The CDR3 loop spans 15 amino acids. V lost 5 bases, J lost 5 bases, and 9 bases stayed unmatched. Profiling relied on immunoSEQ multiplex PCR, and the TCRdb table lists in-frame clones only, not all of them. Of 120,000 or so clones listed, about 85% are singletons. This TCR was recovered from an adult in good health. The V gene is TRBV15, the J gene TRBJ2-7; 10 nucleotides line up with TRBD1. The source material was peripheral blood, sampled on day 0 of AZD1222 vaccination. The CDR3 reads CATSGRDRGRHEQYF. CDR3 nucleotide sequence: TGTGCCACCAGCGGTAGGGACAGGGGACGACACGAGCAGTACTTC.